Following are 23 T cell receptor beta chains from one sample sequenced in a study of CD8 T cells in Susac syndrome. Random hexamers primed reverse transcription of roughly 0.45 to 1 ug RNA. Using its own MiXCR run on the immunoSEQ multiplex PCR reads, TCRdb lists one record per CDR3 protein. The sample lists 150,000 to 200,000 distinct CDR3 sequences; about 91% were seen once. Material for sequencing was CD4+ T cells from PBMCs. The receptors stem from a human donor in good health.

The chain carries TRBV5-1 and TRBJ2-5, with D possibly TRBD2 on 5 matching bases. The V and J ends lost 1 base and 5 bases respectively, with 12 bases between them. The CDR3 spans 14 residues. Germline CDR1 reads SGHRS; CDR2 reads YFSETQ. The CDR3 reads CASSLSPGSETQYF. The CDR3 region has the DNA TGCGCCAGCAGCTTGAGTCCGGGGTCCGAGACCCAGTACTTC.

The rearrangement links TRBV24-1 to TRBJ2-1, with 8 nucleotides matching TRBD1. J was trimmed by 5 bases and V by 9 bases; bases with no gene match: 11. Germline V gene sequence: CDR1 KGHDR, CDR2 SFDVKD. The CDR3 spans 15 residues. The CDR3: CATGASTGEHNEQFF. DNA for the CDR3: TGTGCCACCGGCGCTTCGACAGGGGAGCACAATGAGCAGTTCTTC.

This CDR3 is CASSLGQGGNNQPQHF. The CDR3 DNA reads TGCGCCAGCAGCCTAGGACAGGGGGGGAATAATCAGCCCCAGCATTTT. The chain has TRBV5-1 and TRBJ1-5, with TRBD1 matching 10 bases. CDR1 and CDR2 from the germline V gene are SGHRS and YFSETQ. This CDR3 comprises 16 residues. V lost 4 bases to trimming and J lost 4 bases; unmatched junction nucleotides: 8.

The chain carries TRBV6-2 or TRBV6-3 and TRBJ2-6; 9 nucleotides agree with TRBD1. In germline, CDR1 is MNHEY, CDR2 SVGEGT. After removal of 8 bases from V and 0 bases from J, the junction contained 8 bases not matched to a gene. The CDR3 has 17 amino acids. The CDR3 here is CASLLGQGSSGANVLTF. The CDR3 region has the DNA TGTGCCAGCCTCCTTGGACAGGGGAGCTCTGGGGCCAACGTCCTGACTTTC.

This chain joins TRBV29-1 and TRBJ2-7, with TRBD1 identical over 7 bases. There are 13 residues in the CDR3. The ends lost 1 base at V and 5 bases at J; junction bases unmatched: 5. CDR1 and CDR2 (germline): SQVTM, ANQGSEA. In DNA form, the CDR3 reads TGCAGCGTTGAAGTAAGACAGGGAGACGAGCAGTACTTC. Its protein is CSVEVRQGDEQYF.

This chain links TRBV5-1 with TRBJ1-2, with D possibly being TRBD1 (6 bases). V lost 3 bases and J 8 bases, leaving 14 bases between the germline ends. Germline CDR1 reads SGHRS; CDR2 reads YFSETQ. The CDR3 is made up of 13 amino acids. CDR3 protein: CASSSHPGEGYTF. In DNA, the CDR3 is TGCGCCAGCAGCTCCCATCCAGGGGAAGGCTACACCTTC.

This chain links TRBV4-3 with TRBJ2-4; 9 bases fit TRBD1. Germline values: CDR1 LGHNA, CDR2 YSLEER. CDR3 length equals 15 residues. V lost 1 base and J lost 7; bases outside the gene matches: 5. The CDR3 region has the DNA TGCGCCAGCAGCCAAGTCACCGGGACAGGGAACATTCAGTACTTC. This gives the protein CASSQVTGTGNIQYF.

The chain employs TRBV20-1 and TRBJ2-7, with a weak D call TRBD1 (6 bases). Trimming removed 4 bases at V and 6 bases at J, with 25 bases between. Germline V gives CDR1 DFQATT, CDR2 SNEGSKA (reference sequence). This CDR3 contains 16 residues. The CDR3 here is CSATLPPTGPSREQYF. The CDR3 bases are TGCAGTGCTACCCTTCCCCCTACAGGGCCCTCACGCGAGCAGTACTTC.

This clonotype has a single count. The rearrangement uses TRBV18 and TRBJ1-2; no clear D gene. The CDR3 extends over 12 amino acids. The V and J ends lost 8 bases and 4 bases respectively, with 11 bases between them. In germline, CDR1 is KGHSH, CDR2 LQKENI. In DNA, the CDR3 is TGTGCCAGCCATTCAGAGAGCTATGGCTACACCTTC. Translation gives CASHSESYGYTF.

The chain links TRBV11-2 to TRBJ2-7; the D gene is possibly TRBD2 (5 bases). CDR1 is SGHAT, CDR2 FQNNGV, per germline. CDR3 length equals 12 residues. Trimming removed 5 bases from V and 5 bases from J, with 10 bases in between. CDR3 sequence: CASSLLGNEQYF. The CDR3 DNA reads TGTGCCAGCAGCCTCCTCGGGAACGAGCAGTACTTC.

The chain couples TRBV6-5 to TRBJ2-1; D gene ambiguous. This CDR3 comprises 14 residues. Trimming removed 0 bases from V and 4 bases from J, with 7 bases in between. CDR1 and CDR2 from the germline V gene are MNHEY and SVGAGI. The CDR3 is CASSYSIIYNEQFF. The CDR3 coding sequence is TGTGCCAGCAGTTACTCGATTATTTACAATGAGCAGTTCTTC.

The chain combines TRBV19 with TRBJ2-2; 7 bases are shared with TRBD2. V lost 7 bases, J lost 4 bases, and 6 bases stayed unmatched. CDR1 and CDR2 (germline): LNHDA, SQIVND (reference sequence). The CDR3 runs 14 residues. The CDR3 loop is CASKREGSTGELFF. The DNA of the CDR3 is TGTGCCAGTAAAAGGGAGGGGAGCACCGGGGAGCTGTTTTTT.

The rearrangement uses TRBV28 and TRBJ2-3, with D perhaps matching TRBD2 (6 bases). The CDR3 totals 14 residues. The V gene lost 6 bases and the J gene lost 0 bases, with 10 bases spanning the gap. Germline CDR1 and CDR2: MDHEN and SYDVKM. The CDR3 sequence is CASSRGSSTDTQYF. DNA for the CDR3: TGTGCCAGCAGCCGGGGGAGTAGCACAGATACGCAGTATTTT.

This clonotype was seen a few times. This chain uses TRBV19 with TRBJ1-5, with 8 bases matching TRBD1. Germline lookup yields CDR1 LNHDA and CDR2 SQIVND (reference sequence). The trim removed 7 bases at V and 4 bases at J, leaving 6 bases unmatched. This CDR3 is built from 14 residues. This CDR3 is CASTLDRGNQPQHF. The CDR3 DNA reads TGTGCCAGTACCCTAGACAGGGGTAATCAGCCCCAGCATTTT.

J is TRBJ2-7 and V is TRBV20-1; maybe TRBD1 (5 bases). Germline V lookup: CDR1 DFQATT, CDR2 SNEGSKA (reference sequence). The CDR3 runs 16 residues. V dropped 6 bases and J dropped 0 bases, with 21 bases sitting between them. The CDR3 loop reads CSAKPRTTASSYEQYF. Here the CDR3 DNA reads TGCAGTGCCAAACCACGGACAACCGCTAGCTCCTACGAGCAGTACTTC.

The chain combines TRBV20-1 with TRBJ1-1; D remains ambiguous. The V gene's germline CDR1 is DFQATT and CDR2 SNEGSKA (reference sequence). The CDR3 sequence is 16 residues long. V lost 2 bases to trimming and J lost 2 bases, with 18 bases between them. The CDR3 sequence is CSARRAAIALNTEAFF. The CDR3 DNA follows: TGCAGTGCTAGAAGGGCCGCCATTGCCCTTAACACTGAAGCTTTCTTT.

A few counts support this clonotype. V usage is TRBV30 and J usage is TRBJ2-5, with D unclear. CDR1 and CDR2 from the germline V gene are GTSNPN and SVGIG (reference sequence). The CDR3 loop spans 11 amino acids. Trimming removed 0 bases at V and 4 bases at J, with 3 bases between. CDR3 sequence (DNA): TGTGCCTGGAGTGTGGGAGAGACCCAGTACTTC. Translating it yields CAWSVGETQYF.

The J gene is TRBJ2-1, the V gene TRBV3-1, with D perhaps matching TRBD1 (6 bases). The germline V gene encodes CDR1 LGHDT and CDR2 YNNKEL (reference sequence). The CDR3 is 15 amino acids. Trimming removed 3 bases at V and 8 bases at J, with 17 bases between. The CDR3 loop reads CASSQATQGYDEQFF. In DNA, the CDR3 is TGTGCCAGCAGCCAGGCGACTCAGGGGTACGATGAGCAGTTCTTC.

V usage is TRBV29-1 and J usage is TRBJ2-2; D call uncertain. Trimming left V 6 bases short and J 6 bases short, with 11 bases between. Germline V gives CDR1 SQVTM, CDR2 ANQGSEA. The CDR3 extends over 12 amino acids. The CDR3, as DNA: TGCAGCGTCGCCACGATGGCCGGGGAGCTGTTTTTT. This translates into CSVATMAGELFF.

The J gene is TRBJ1-3, the V gene TRBV2; tentatively, D is TRBD1 (6 bases). Trimming shortened V by 7 bases and J by 4 bases, and 14 bases separated the two germline ends. CDR1 is SNHLY and CDR2 is FYNNEI in the germline V gene. The CDR3 is 14 amino acids. The CDR3 nucleotides are TGTGCCAGCACTTGGCCAGGGGACGGAAACACCATATATTTT. It codes for CASTWPGDGNTIYF.

This clonotype has just a few counts. The V and J genes are TRBV20-1 and TRBJ2-7; perhaps TRBD2 as D (6 bases). The CDR3 spans 12 residues. Trimming cost V 3 bases and J 6 bases, with 12 bases left between them. Germline CDR1 reads DFQATT; CDR2 reads SNEGSKA (reference sequence). The CDR3 nucleotides are TGCAGTGCTAGGGGTCCAGCGGGCGAGCAGTACTTC. This sequence encodes CSARGPAGEQYF.

This clonotype appeared a single time. V gene TRBV5-1 combines with J gene TRBJ2-5, with D possibly being TRBD2 (6 bases). The germline V gene encodes CDR1 SGHRS and CDR2 YFSETQ. This CDR3 is 13 amino acids long. V lost 4 bases to trimming and J lost 1 base, with 8 bases between them. CDR3 loop: CASSGGTQETQYF. As DNA, the CDR3 is TGCGCCAGCAGCGGCGGGACCCAAGAGACCCAGTACTTC.

The V call is TRBV11-2, the J call TRBJ2-7; 9 positions agree with TRBD1. J lost 3 bases, V lost 5 bases, and 2 bases had no gene match. Germline CDR1 is SGHAT and CDR2 is FQNNGV. This CDR3 has 13 amino acids. This chain's CDR3 is CASSTGQGYEQYF. CDR3 nucleotides: TGTGCCAGCAGCACGGGACAGGGCTACGAGCAGTACTTC. Full variable domain (missing parts from reference TRBV11-2 and TRBJ2-7): EAGVAQSPRYKIIEKRQSVAFWCNPISGHATLYWYQQILGQGPKLLIQFQNNGVVDDSQLPKDRFSAERLKGVDSTLKIQPAKLEDSAVYLCASSTGQGYEQYFGPGTRLTVT.